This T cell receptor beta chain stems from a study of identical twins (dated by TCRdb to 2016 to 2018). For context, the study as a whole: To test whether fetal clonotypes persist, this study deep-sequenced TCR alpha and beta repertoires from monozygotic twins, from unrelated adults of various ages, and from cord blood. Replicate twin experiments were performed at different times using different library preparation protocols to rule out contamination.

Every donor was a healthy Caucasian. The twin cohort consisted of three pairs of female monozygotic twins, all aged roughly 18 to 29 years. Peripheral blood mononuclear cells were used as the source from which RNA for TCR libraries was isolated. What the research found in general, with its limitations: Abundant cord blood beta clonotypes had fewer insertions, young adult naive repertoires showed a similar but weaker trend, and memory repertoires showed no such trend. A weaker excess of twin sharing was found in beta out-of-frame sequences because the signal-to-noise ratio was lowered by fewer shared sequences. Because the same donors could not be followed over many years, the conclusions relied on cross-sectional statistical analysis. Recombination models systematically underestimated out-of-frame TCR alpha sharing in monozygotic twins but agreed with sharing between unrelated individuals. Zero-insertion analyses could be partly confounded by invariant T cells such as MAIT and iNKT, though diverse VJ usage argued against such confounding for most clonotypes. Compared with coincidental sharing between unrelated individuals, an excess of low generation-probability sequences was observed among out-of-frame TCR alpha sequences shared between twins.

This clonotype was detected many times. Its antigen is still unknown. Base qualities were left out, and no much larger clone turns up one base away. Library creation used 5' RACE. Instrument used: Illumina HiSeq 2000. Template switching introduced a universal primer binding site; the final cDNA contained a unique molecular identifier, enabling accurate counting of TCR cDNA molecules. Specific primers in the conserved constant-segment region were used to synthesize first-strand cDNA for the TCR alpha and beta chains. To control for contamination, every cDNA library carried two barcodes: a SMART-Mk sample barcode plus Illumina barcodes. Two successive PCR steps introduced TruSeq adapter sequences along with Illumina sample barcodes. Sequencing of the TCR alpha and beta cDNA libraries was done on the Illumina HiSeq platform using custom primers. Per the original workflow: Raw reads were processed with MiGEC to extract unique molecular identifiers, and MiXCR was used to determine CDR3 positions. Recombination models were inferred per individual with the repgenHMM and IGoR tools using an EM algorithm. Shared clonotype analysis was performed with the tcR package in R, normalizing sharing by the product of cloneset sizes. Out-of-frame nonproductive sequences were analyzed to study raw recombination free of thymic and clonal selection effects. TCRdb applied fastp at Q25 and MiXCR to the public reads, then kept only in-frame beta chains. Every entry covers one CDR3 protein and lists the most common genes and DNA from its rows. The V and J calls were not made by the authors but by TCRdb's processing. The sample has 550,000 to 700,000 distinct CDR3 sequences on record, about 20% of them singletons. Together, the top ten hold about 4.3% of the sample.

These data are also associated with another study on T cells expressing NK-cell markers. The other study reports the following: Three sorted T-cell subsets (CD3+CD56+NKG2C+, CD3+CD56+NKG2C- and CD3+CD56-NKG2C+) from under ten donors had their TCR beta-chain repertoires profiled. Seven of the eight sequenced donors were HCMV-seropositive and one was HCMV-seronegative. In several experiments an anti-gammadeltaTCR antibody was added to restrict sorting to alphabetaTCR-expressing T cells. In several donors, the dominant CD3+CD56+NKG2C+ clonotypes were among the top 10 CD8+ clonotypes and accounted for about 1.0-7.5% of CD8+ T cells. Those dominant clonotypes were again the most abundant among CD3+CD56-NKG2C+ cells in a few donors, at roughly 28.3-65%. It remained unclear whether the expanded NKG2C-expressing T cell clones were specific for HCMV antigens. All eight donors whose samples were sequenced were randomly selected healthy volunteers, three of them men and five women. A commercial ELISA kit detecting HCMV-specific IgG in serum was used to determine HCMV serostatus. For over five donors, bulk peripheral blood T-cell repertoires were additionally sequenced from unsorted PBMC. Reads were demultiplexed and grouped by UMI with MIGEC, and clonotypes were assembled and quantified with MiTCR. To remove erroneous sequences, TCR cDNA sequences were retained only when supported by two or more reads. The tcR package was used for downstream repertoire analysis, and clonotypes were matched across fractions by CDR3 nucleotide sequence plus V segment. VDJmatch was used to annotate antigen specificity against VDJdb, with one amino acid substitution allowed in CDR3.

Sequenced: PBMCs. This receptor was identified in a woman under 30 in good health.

CDR3 reads: CASSSPDRPNYGYTF. The nucleotides are TGCGCCAGCAGCTCCCCGGACAGGCCAAACTATGGCTACACCTTC. The rearrangement joined TRBV5-1 to TRBJ1-2, and TRBD1 matches 7 of the central bases. Reading the germline V gene gives CDR1 SGHRS and CDR2 YFSETQ. The CDR3 numbers 15 residues from cysteine through phenylalanine. Only the CDR3 part of the read is kept: 45 bases, read in frame from the first base. V lost 3 bases and J lost 2 bases, and the count of bases not matched to a germline gene is 7.